This entry lists 14 T cell receptor beta chains sequenced from one sample in a study of response to subunit inactivated influenza vaccine. TCRdb reprocessed the RT-PCR reads via MiXCR and lists one record per CDR3 protein. The sample gives 650,000 to 800,000 distinct CDR3 sequences, approximately 15% of which show up once; approximately 7% is in the top ten. The sample was PBMCs from blood, taken less than 15 days before vaccination. These receptors came from a man aged 45-65 years who received an inactivated influenza vaccine.

The chain recombines TRBV10-3 with TRBJ2-6; possibly TRBD1 for D (5 bases). This CDR3 has 15 amino acids. Germline V gene lookup returns CDR1 ENHRY and CDR2 SYGVKD. Trimming cost V 2 bases and J 0 bases, with 5 bases left between them. The CDR3 here is CAISETGSGANVLTF. The DNA of the CDR3 is TGTGCCATCAGTGAGACAGGCTCTGGGGCCAACGTCCTGACTTTC.

The rearrangement links TRBV5-5 to TRBJ2-3, with D possibly called TRBD1 or TRBD2 (7 bases each). The V and J ends lost 3 bases and 5 bases respectively, with 22 bases between them. The CDR3 extends over 17 amino acids. The germline CDR1 and CDR2 sequences are SGHKS and YYEKEE (reference sequence). The CDR3 sequence: CASSSQIIRGGRDTQYF. In DNA, the CDR3 is TGTGCCAGCAGCTCCCAGATCATCAGGGGGGGCAGAGATACGCAGTATTTT.

This rearrangement joins TRBV28 to TRBJ1-2, with D hard to call. V lost 2 bases, J lost 4 bases, and 11 bases lay in between. The CDR3 extends over 14 amino acids. Germline V gene lookup returns CDR1 MDHEN and CDR2 SYDVKM. The CDR3 sequence: CASSLGRTVYGYTF. The CDR3 nucleotides read TGTGCCAGCAGTTTAGGCAGAACGGTCTATGGCTACACCTTC.

The rearrangement uses TRBV19 and TRBJ1-5; D is unresolved. The ends were cut back, 6 bases at V and 3 bases at J, with 9 bases in the middle. Germline CDR1 is LNHDA and CDR2 is SQIVND (reference sequence). This CDR3 has 13 amino acids. CDR3 DNA sequence: TGTGCCAGTAGGGACGGCCTCAATCAGCCCCAGCATTTT. Protein sequence: CASRDGLNQPQHF.

This clonotype was seen ten or more times. The chain is built from TRBV20-1 and TRBJ2-7, with unresolved D. Germline CDR1 and CDR2: DFQATT and SNEGSKA (reference sequence). The ends were cut back, 6 bases at V and 5 bases at J, with 17 bases in the middle. The CDR3 has 13 residues. The CDR3 here is CSATLPRVDEQYF. CDR3 DNA: TGCAGTGCCACCCTTCCCCGAGTCGACGAGCAGTACTTC.

The chain uses TRBV7-3 and TRBJ2-1; D is unresolved. This CDR3 has 13 residues. V was shortened by 4 bases and J by 5 bases, with 9 bases between the two germline ends. CDR1 is SGHTA, CDR2 FQGTGA, per germline. CDR3 protein: CASSSLVNNEQFF. CDR3 sequence (DNA): TGTGCCAGCAGCTCCCTTGTGAACAATGAGCAGTTCTTC.

This clonotype was detected once. The chain carries TRBV10-3 and TRBJ2-5, with 8 nucleotides matching TRBD1. Looked up from germline, CDR1 is ENHRY and CDR2 is SYGVKD. This CDR3 region has 15 residues. The V gene end was trimmed by 0 bases and the J gene end by 2 bases; junction bases not matched to a gene: 2. CDR3: CAISESTGAQETQYF. In DNA, the CDR3 is TGTGCCATCAGTGAGTCGACAGGGGCGCAAGAGACCCAGTACTTC.

This clonotype was recorded a few times. The rearrangement joins TRBV2 to TRBJ2-1; tentative D call: TRBD1 (6 bases). The CDR3 totals 14 residues. Deletions cut 3 bases from V and 8 bases from J, with 14 bases between. Germline CDR1 is SNHLY and CDR2 is FYNNEI. The CDR3 region is CASSDDSGVDEQFF. In DNA form, the CDR3 reads TGTGCCAGCAGTGACGATTCAGGGGTCGATGAGCAGTTCTTC. The complete variable domain, with remaining parts taken from reference TRBV2 and TRBJ2-1, reads EPEVTQTPSHQVTQMGQEVILRCVPISNHLYFYWYRQILGQKVEFLVSFYNNEISEKSEIFDDQFSVERPDGSNFTLKIRSTKLEDSAMYFCASSDDSGVDEQFFGPGTRLTVL.

The V call is TRBV7-6, the J call TRBJ2-7; D tentatively reads TRBD1 or TRBD2 (5 bases each). Germline V gene data show CDR1 as SGHVS and CDR2 as FNYEAQ. The ends were cut back, 0 bases at V and 5 bases at J, with 11 bases in the middle. This CDR3 is 14 amino acids long. In DNA form, the CDR3 reads TGTGCCAGCAGCTTAGCTGGGGGTTGGGACGAGCAGTACTTC. Residues: CASSLAGGWDEQYF.

This clonotype showed up just a few times. V is TRBV6-1 and J is TRBJ2-7, with 7 bases fitting TRBD2. CDR3 length: 15 amino acids. J was trimmed by 1 base and V by 4 bases; bases with no gene match: 7. In germline, CDR1 is MNHNS, CDR2 SASEGT. The CDR3 is CASSGGSSGSYEQYF. CDR3 DNA sequence: TGTGCCAGCAGTGGGGGGTCTAGCGGATCCTACGAGCAGTACTTC.

In its sample, this clonotype was seen a few times. This chain links TRBV14 with TRBJ2-7; 16 bases agree with TRBD2. Per germline, CDR1 SGHDN and CDR2 FVKESK. The CDR3 runs 17 residues. V was clipped by 2 bases and J by 6 bases; unmatched bases: 7. Written as DNA, the CDR3 is TGTGCCAGCAGCCAACCTGGGACTAGCGGGAGGGCCGGCGAGCAGTACTTC. Translation: CASSQPGTSGRAGEQYF. Using reference TRBV14 and TRBJ2-7 for the parts outside the CDR3, the full variable domain is EAGVTQFPSHSVIEKGQTVTLRCDPISGHDNLYWYRRVMGKEIKFLLHFVKESKQDESGMPNNRFLAERTGGTYSTLKVQPAELEDSGVYFCASSQPGTSGRAGEQYFGPGTRLTVT.

This clonotype was found many times. V is TRBV7-2 and J is TRBJ2-3; TRBD2 matches 10 bases. Germline CDR1 is SGHTA and CDR2 is FQGNSA. V was pared by 2 bases and J by 5 bases, with 7 bases of the junction left unmatched. This CDR3 is 16 amino acids long. CDR3 DNA sequence: TGTGCCAGCAGCTTAAATCCTAGCGGGAGTCAAGATACGCAGTATTTT. Amino acid sequence: CASSLNPSGSQDTQYF.

This clonotype has only a few counts. The rearrangement uses TRBV5-1 and TRBJ2-5; 7 bases agree with TRBD1. Germline loops: CDR1 SGHRS, CDR2 YFSETQ. CDR3 length equals 16 residues. Trimming removed 4 bases from V and 3 bases from J; junction bases left unmatched: 12. This CDR3 reads CASSQPGSGTEETQYF. CDR3 DNA: TGCGCCAGCAGCCAACCAGGCTCAGGGACAGAAGAGACCCAGTACTTC.

This clonotype has a count of ten or more. The J gene is TRBJ2-2, the V gene TRBV27; D remains unclear. The length of the CDR3 is 15 residues. The germline CDR1 and CDR2 sequences are MNHEY and SMNVEV (reference sequence). Trimming stripped 2 bases from V and 4 bases from J, with 11 bases between. CDR3 nucleotides: TGTGCCAGCAGTTTAAGGGATTCCGGCACCGGGGAGCTGTTTTTT. Encoded protein: CASSLRDSGTGELFF.